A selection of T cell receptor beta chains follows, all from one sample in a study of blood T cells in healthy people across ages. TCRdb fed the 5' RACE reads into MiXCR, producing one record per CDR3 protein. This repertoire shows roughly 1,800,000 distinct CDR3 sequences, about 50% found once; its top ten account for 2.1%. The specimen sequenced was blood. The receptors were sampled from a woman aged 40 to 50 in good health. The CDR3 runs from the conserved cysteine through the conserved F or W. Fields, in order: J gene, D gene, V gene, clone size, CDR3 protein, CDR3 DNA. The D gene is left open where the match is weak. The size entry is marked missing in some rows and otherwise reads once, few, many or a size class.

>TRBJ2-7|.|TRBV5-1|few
CASSQDEGQQYF
TGCGCCAGCAGCCAAGATGAAGGACAGCAGTACTTC
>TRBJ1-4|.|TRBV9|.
CASSVSVGGANEKLFF
TGTGCCAGCAGCGTATCCGTCGGAGGTGCTAATGAAAAACTGTTTTTT
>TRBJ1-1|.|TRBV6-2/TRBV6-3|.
CTSSYGPEAFF
TGTACCAGCAGTTACGGCCCTGAAGCTTTCTTT
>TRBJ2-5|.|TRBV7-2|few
CASSPAFNQETQYF
TGTGCCAGCAGCCCAGCCTTTAATCAAGAGACCCAGTACTTC
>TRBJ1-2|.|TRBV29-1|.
CSVNRANYGYTF
TGCAGCGTAAACAGGGCTAACTATGGCTACACCTTC
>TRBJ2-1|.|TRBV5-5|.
CASTVAQAYYNEQFF
TGTGCCAGCACCGTAGCTCAGGCATACTACAATGAGCAGTTCTTC
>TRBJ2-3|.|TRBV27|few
CASSFNRNTDTQYF
TGTGCCAGCAGTTTCAACAGAAACACAGATACGCAGTATTTT
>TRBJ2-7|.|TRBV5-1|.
CASSPSDLGEQYF
TGCGCCAGCAGCCCATCGGATTTGGGGGAGCAGTACTTC
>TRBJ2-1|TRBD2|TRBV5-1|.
CASSSGGSPYNEQFF
TGCGCCAGCTCCTCCGGCGGGAGCCCCTACAATGAGCAGTTCTTC
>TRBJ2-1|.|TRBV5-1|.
CASSLGSVAVSSYNEQFF
TGCGCCAGCAGCTTGGGGTCGGTAGCGGTGAGCTCCTACAATGAGCAGTTCTTC
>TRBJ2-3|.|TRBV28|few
CASSFAHYKLTDTQYF
TGTGCCAGCAGTTTTGCCCACTACAAACTCACAGATACGCAGTATTTT
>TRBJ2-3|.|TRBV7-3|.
CASSFLESRVADTQYF
TGTGCCAGCAGCTTTTTGGAGAGCAGAGTGGCAGATACGCAGTATTTT
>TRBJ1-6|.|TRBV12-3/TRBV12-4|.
CASSLAGGNSLLHF
TGTGCCAGCAGTTTAGCAGGGGGAAATTCACTCCTCCACTTT
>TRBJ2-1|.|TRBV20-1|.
CSAYRVSYSYNEQFF
TGCAGTGCTTACAGGGTTTCGTACTCCTACAATGAGCAGTTCTTC
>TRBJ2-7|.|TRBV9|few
CASSVEGFPYEQYF
TGTGCCAGCAGCGTAGAGGGGTTTCCCTACGAGCAGTACTTC
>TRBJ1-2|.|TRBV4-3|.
CASSYDRLNYGYTF
TGCGCCAGCAGTTATGACAGGCTGAACTATGGCTACACCTTC
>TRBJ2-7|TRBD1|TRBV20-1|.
CSDRAGDRGPYEQYF
TGCAGTGATAGAGCCGGGGACAGGGGCCCCTACGAGCAGTACTTC
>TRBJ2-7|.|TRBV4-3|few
CASSQLPGQSYEQYF
TGCGCCAGCAGCCAGCTCCCGGGACAAAGCTACGAGCAGTACTTC
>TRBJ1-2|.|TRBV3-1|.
CASSPGVFYGYTF
TGTGCCAGCAGCCCGGGAGTTTTCTATGGCTACACCTTC
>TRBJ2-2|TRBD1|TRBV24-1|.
CATSDLGAGTGSTGELFF
TGTGCCACCAGTGATTTGGGGGCCGGGACAGGGAGCACCGGGGAGCTGTTTTTT
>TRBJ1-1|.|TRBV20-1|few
CSASSLGAAEAFF
TGCAGTGCTAGTTCCCTAGGGGCAGCTGAAGCTTTCTTT
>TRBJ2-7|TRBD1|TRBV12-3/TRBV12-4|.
CASRKRTGDLGEQYF
TGTGCCAGCAGGAAAAGGACAGGGGACTTGGGGGAGCAGTACTTC
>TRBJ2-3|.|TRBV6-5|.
CASSYSNTGSRSTDTQYF
TGTGCCAGCAGTTACTCGAATACAGGGTCTAGGTCCACAGATACGCAGTATTTT
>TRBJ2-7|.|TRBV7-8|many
CASSPTTGDSYEQYF
TGTGCCAGCAGCCCCACGACAGGTGACTCCTACGAGCAGTACTTC
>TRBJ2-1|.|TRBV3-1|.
CASSQDRHEQFF
TGTGCCAGCAGCCAAGACAGGCATGAGCAGTTCTTC
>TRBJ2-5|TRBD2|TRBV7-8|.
CASSSSGGRSETQYF
TGTGCCAGCAGCTCTAGCGGGGGAAGGTCGGAGACCCAGTACTTC
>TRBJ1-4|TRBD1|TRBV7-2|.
CASSSDRSGELFF
TGTGCCAGCAGCTCGGACAGGAGTGGGGAACTGTTTTTT
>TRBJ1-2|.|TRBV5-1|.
CASSLAGFSNYGYTF
TGCGCCAGCAGCTTGGCGGGATTTTCTAACTATGGCTACACCTTC
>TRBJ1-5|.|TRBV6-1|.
CAGSEGPRPSQPQHF
TGTGCCGGCAGTGAGGGACCGCGCCCCAGCCAGCCCCAGCATTTT
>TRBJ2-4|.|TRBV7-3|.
CASSLGRGDRNIQYF
TGTGCCAGCAGCTTAGGTCGGGGGGACAGGAACATTCAGTACTTC
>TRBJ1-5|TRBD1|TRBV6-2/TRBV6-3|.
CASSYYGTGVNQPQHF
TGTGCCAGCAGTTACTACGGGACAGGAGTCAATCAGCCCCAGCATTTT
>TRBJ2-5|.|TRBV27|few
CASGQGGTTQETQYF
TGTGCCAGTGGGCAGGGGGGCACTACACAAGAGACCCAGTACTTC
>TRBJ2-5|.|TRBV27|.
CVAAGRVGETQYF
TGTGTCGCAGCTGGTAGGGTGGGAGAGACCCAGTACTTC
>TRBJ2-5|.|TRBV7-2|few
CASSLAPLGAETPQETQYF
TGTGCCAGCAGCTTAGCACCACTAGGTGCCGAAACCCCCCAAGAGACCCAGTACTTC
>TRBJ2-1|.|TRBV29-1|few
CSVEKNRDYNEQFF
TGCAGCGTGGAAAAGAACCGGGACTACAATGAGCAGTTCTTC
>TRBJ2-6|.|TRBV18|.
CASSTDRTSGANVLTF
TGTGCCAGCTCAACAGACAGGACCTCTGGGGCCAACGTCCTGACTTTC
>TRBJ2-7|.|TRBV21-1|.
CASSKIPQSSYEQYF
TGTGCCAGCAGCAAAATTCCGCAGAGTTCCTACGAGCAGTACTTC
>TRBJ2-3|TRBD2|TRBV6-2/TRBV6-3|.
CASSYSGAGVTDTQYF
TGTGCCAGCAGTTACTCCGGTGCGGGGGTCACAGATACGCAGTATTTT
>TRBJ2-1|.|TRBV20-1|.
CSAEVTRTNEQFF
TGCAGTGCTGAGGTAACTCGAACCAATGAGCAGTTCTTC
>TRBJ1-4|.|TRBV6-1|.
CASSGGSGTTNEKLFF
TGTGCCAGCAGTGGGGGGTCGGGGACGACTAATGAAAAACTGTTTTTT
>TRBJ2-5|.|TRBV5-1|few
CASSLDVRQETQYF
TGCGCCAGCAGCTTGGACGTACGCCAAGAGACCCAGTACTTC
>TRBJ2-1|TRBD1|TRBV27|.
CASKDRGVYNEQFF
TGTGCCAGCAAGGACAGGGGAGTTTACAATGAGCAGTTCTTC
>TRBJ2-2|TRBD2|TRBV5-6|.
CASSSQTSGSAGELFF
TGTGCCAGCAGTTCACAGACTAGCGGGAGCGCCGGGGAGCTGTTTTTT
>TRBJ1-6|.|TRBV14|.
CASSQVGKSPLHF
TGTGCCAGCAGCCAAGTAGGGAAGTCACCCCTCCACTTT